The 27 T cell receptor beta chains reported below all come from one sample, sequenced in a study of vaccination and CD4 T cells after COVID-19. These receptors' antigens are unknown. The assay that was used to sequence DNA from cultured CD4+ T cells was the Oncomine TCR Beta short-read assay. TCRdb called the PCR reads again in MiXCR, with one record for every CDR3 protein. There are around 3,900 distinct CDR3 sequences in the sample; under 70% occur only once, and 27% lies in the top ten. Treatment defined: approximately nine-day PBMC culture with coronavirus spike peptide pools or control peptides (ViraFEST assay). The sequenced sample was CD4+ T cells from blood, cultured in vitro. The receptors originated from a human donor who had recovered from COVID-19.

The chain uses TRBV7-9 and TRBJ1-2, with D possibly being TRBD1 (5 bases). The CDR3 contains 13 residues. Germline assignment: CDR1 SEHNR and CDR2 FQNEAQ (reference sequence). V lost 5 bases and J 4 bases, leaving 11 bases between the germline ends. CDR3 DNA sequence: TGTGCCAGCAGCCAGGACACGGTCTATGGCTACACCTTC. Translating it yields CASSQDTVYGYTF.

A single count supports this clonotype. J is TRBJ1-1 and V is TRBV7-2, with 12 bases aligning to TRBD1. The V and J ends lost 3 bases and 4 bases, in that order; junction bases with no gene match: 6. Germline loops: CDR1 SGHTA, CDR2 FQGNSA. The CDR3 has 16 residues. CDR3 nucleotide sequence: TGTGCCAGCAGCTTGACTAGGGACAGGGGGCCCACTGAAGCTTTCTTT. Protein sequence: CASSLTRDRGPTEAFF.

CDR3 sequence reads: CASSYRLNTEAFF. CDR3 nucleotide sequence: TGTGCCAGCAGTTATCGATTGAACACTGAAGCTTTCTTT. The chain combines TRBV6-2 or TRBV6-3 with TRBJ1-1; D gene ambiguous. Trimming took 3 bases from V and 0 from J, leaving 5 bases between them. CDR3 length equals 13 residues. Germline CDR1 and CDR2: MNHEY and SVGEGT.

The CDR3 region has the DNA TGTGCCACTGCAGTCCCGGGGTATGGCTACACCTTC. This encodes CATAVPGYGYTF. This chain joins TRBV6-1 and TRBJ1-2; D gene uncertain. Per the germline V gene, CDR1 is MNHNS and CDR2 is SASEGT. The CDR3 is 12 amino acids. The V end was cut by 10 bases, the J end by 5 bases, with 14 bases between.

This chain joins TRBV7-3 and TRBJ1-2, with TRBD1 matching over 9 bases. With 3 bases clipped from V and 5 bases from J, the junction kept 7 bases outside the gene matches. Germline V gene data show CDR1 as SGHTA and CDR2 as FQGTGA. CDR3 length: 15 residues. The CDR3 sequence: CASSFGTGSKYGYTF. The CDR3 DNA is TGTGCCAGCAGCTTCGGGACAGGGTCAAAATATGGCTACACCTTC.

This chain uses TRBV28 with TRBJ1-2, with TRBD1 matching 7 bases. With 8 bases clipped from V and 4 bases from J, the junction kept 7 bases outside the gene matches. CDR3 length: 13 amino acids. Germline V lookup: CDR1 MDHEN, CDR2 SYDVKM. Here the CDR3 DNA reads TGTGCCAGCCGGCCAGACAGGGTCTATGGCTACACCTTC. Its protein is CASRPDRVYGYTF.

This clonotype is deemed medium-sized. The DNA for the CDR3 is TGTGCCAGCAGTGACAGGGGGCGTTTCTATGGCTACACCTTC. Its translation is CASSDRGRFYGYTF. V is TRBV6-2 or TRBV6-3 and J is TRBJ1-2, with 10 bases fitting TRBD1. In germline, CDR1 is MNHEY, CDR2 SVGEGT. V lost 5 bases, J lost 4 bases, and 4 bases stayed unmatched. The CDR3 loop spans 14 amino acids.

This clonotype is labeled as medium-sized. The rearrangement links TRBV10-3 to TRBJ2-3; 11 bases are shared with TRBD2. The V segment lost 6 bases and the J segment 5 bases; nucleotides outside the gene matches: 4. This CDR3 spans 14 amino acids. Germline V lookup: CDR1 ENHRY, CDR2 SYGVKD. CDR3 protein: CAIRGLAVRDTQYF. The CDR3 region has the DNA TGTGCCATCAGGGGACTAGCGGTCCGAGATACGCAGTATTTT.

This clonotype showed up just once. V usage is TRBV6-2 or TRBV6-3 and J usage is TRBJ2-1; 7 bases map to TRBD1. With 6 bases clipped from V and 3 bases from J, the junction kept 5 bases outside the gene matches. The length of the CDR3 is 14 residues. Germline CDR1 reads MNHEY; CDR2 reads SVGEGT. CDR3 sequence (DNA): TGTGCCAGCAGCCGGGGACAGTACTACAATGAGCAGTTCTTC. Translation: CASSRGQYYNEQFF.

CDR3 nucleotide sequence: TGCAGTGCTAGGGTCGGGGGCCGGGAGACCCAGTACTTC. Translation: CSARVGGRETQYF. The chain joins TRBV20-1 to TRBJ2-5, with D perhaps matching TRBD1 or TRBD2 (6 bases each). The CDR3 has 13 amino acids. Trimming took 3 bases from V and 5 from J, leaving 13 bases between them. The germline gives CDR1 DFQATT, CDR2 SNEGSKA (reference sequence).

This clonotype was recorded once. CDR3 sequence reads: CASGPSEAFF. The CDR3 DNA is TGTGCCAGCGGCCCTTCCGAAGCTTTCTTT. The genes are TRBV6-1 and TRBJ1-1; D unclear. Germline CDR1 is MNHNS and CDR2 is SASEGT. This CDR3 contains 10 residues. The V end was cut by 8 bases, the J end by 8 bases, with 9 bases between.

This clonotype occurred a few times. The CDR3 nucleotides are TGTGCCAGCAGCCCGCGACAGGCCGATGGCTACACCTTC. It is translated as CASSPRQADGYTF. This sequence joins TRBV7-2 and TRBJ1-2; D might be TRBD1 (6 bases). V shed 5 bases and J shed 6 bases, with 13 bases lying between them. Germline loops: CDR1 SGHTA, CDR2 FQGNSA. The CDR3 is 13 amino acids.

The gene calls are TRBV6-1 and TRBJ1-2; a weak D match, TRBD1 (5 bases). The CDR3 covers 14 residues. V lost 5 bases, J lost 4 bases, and 14 bases lay in between. Germline loops: CDR1 MNHNS, CDR2 SASEGT. CDR3 DNA: TGTGCCAGCAGTACATGGGAGGGGACCTATGGCTACACCTTC. This codes for CASSTWEGTYGYTF.

The chain recombines TRBV20-1 with TRBJ2-7; 7 nucleotides agree with TRBD1. The J segment lost 4 bases and the V segment lost 5 bases, leaving 5 bases of the junction unmatched. Germline V gene data show CDR1 as DFQATT and CDR2 as SNEGSKA (reference sequence). The CDR3 length is 12 residues. The CDR3 reads CSAPDRLYEQYF. CDR3 nucleotide sequence: TGCAGTGCTCCGGACAGGTTATACGAGCAGTACTTC.

The CDR3 DNA sequence: TGTGCCACCAGTGTCGTCGGGTTCAACTATGGCTACACCTTC. It yields the protein CATSVVGFNYGYTF. The rearrangement links TRBV24-1 to TRBJ1-2; D gene uncertain. CDR3 length equals 14 residues. The germline gives CDR1 KGHDR, CDR2 SFDVKD. Trimming shortened V by 5 bases and J by 2 bases, and 11 bases separated the two germline ends.

This clonotype has just one count. The V call is TRBV27, the J call TRBJ2-7; 7 positions agree with TRBD1. The CDR3 runs 15 residues. Per the germline V gene, CDR1 is MNHEY and CDR2 is SMNVEV (reference sequence). V gave up 3 bases and J gave up 3 bases; unmatched junction bases: 8. In DNA form, the CDR3 reads TGTGCCAGCAGTTTCCGGGACAGCGCCTTCTACGAGCAGTACTTC. It codes for CASSFRDSAFYEQYF.

Within the sample, this clonotype is medium-sized (0.01 to 0.1%). V is TRBV5-4 and J is TRBJ1-1; a possible D gene is TRBD1 (5 bases). The CDR3 spans 15 residues. V was cut by 0 bases and J by 1 base, with 10 bases left in between. In germline, CDR1 is SGHNT, CDR2 YYREEE (reference sequence). CDR3 DNA: TGTGCCAGCAGCTTGGCCGGGGCACCGAACACTGAAGCTTTCTTT. The encoded protein is CASSLAGAPNTEAFF.

This chain joins TRBV2 and TRBJ2-4; D gene uncertain. The CDR3 has 12 residues. V was trimmed by 7 bases and J by 6 bases, leaving 10 bases between them. Germline V gene sequence: CDR1 SNHLY, CDR2 FYNNEI. The CDR3 protein is CASIDDGNIQYF. CDR3 DNA sequence: TGTGCCAGCATCGATGACGGAAACATTCAGTACTTC.

This chain joins TRBV6-1 and TRBJ2-5; D may be TRBD1 (6 bases). CDR3 size: 12 residues. Germline assignment: CDR1 MNHNS and CDR2 SASEGT. V lost 5 bases and J lost 5, with 9 bases in between. The CDR3 bases are TGTGCCAGCAGTAGGGGGTACGAGACCCAGTACTTC. Translation gives CASSRGYETQYF.

The chain recombines TRBV4-1 with TRBJ1-2, with 7 bases fitting TRBD1. Germline V gene sequence: CDR1 MGHRA, CDR2 YSYEKL. The V and J ends lost 1 base and 5 bases, in that order; junction bases with no gene match: 7. The CDR3 totals 15 residues. This CDR3 reads CASSQGGQPTYGYTF. CDR3 DNA: TGCGCCAGCAGCCAAGGGGGACAGCCAACTTATGGCTACACCTTC.

The CDR3 region has the DNA TGTGCCAGCAGTGTGACAGGGAAGGGCCCTACGCCCCTCCACTTT. Translation gives CASSVTGKGPTPLHF. V usage is TRBV2 and J usage is TRBJ1-6, with 7 bases that match TRBD1. The CDR3 sequence is 15 residues long. Per the germline V gene, CDR1 is SNHLY and CDR2 is FYNNEI. The J segment lost 13 bases and the V segment lost 4 bases, leaving 13 bases of the junction unmatched. Complete variable domain (other parts from reference TRBV2 and TRBJ1-6): EPEVTQTPSHQVTQMGQEVILRCVPISNHLYFYWYRQILGQKVEFLVSFYNNEISEKSEIFDDQFSVERPDGSNFTLKIRSTKLEDSAMYFCASSVTGKGPTPLHFGNGTRLTVT.

Within the sample, this clonotype is medium-sized (0.01 to 0.1%). The J gene is TRBJ2-3, the V gene TRBV7-2; the D gene is possibly TRBD1 (6 bases). Trimming cost V 4 bases and J 0 bases, with 11 bases left between them. The germline CDR1 and CDR2 sequences are SGHTA and FQGNSA. There are 15 residues in the CDR3. The CDR3 DNA follows: TGTGCCAGCAGCTCAGGGGTTCTTAGCACAGATACGCAGTATTTT. It specifies CASSSGVLSTDTQYF.

V gene TRBV20-1 combines with J gene TRBJ1-2; the match to TRBD1 covers 7 bases. Germline loops: CDR1 DFQATT, CDR2 SNEGSKA (reference sequence). The junction had 7 bases not matched to a gene; V was cut back by 8 bases and J by 7 bases. The CDR3 sequence is 11 residues long. CDR3 in amino acids: CSLPGGGGYTF. The CDR3 DNA is TGCAGTCTACCAGGGGGAGGTGGCTACACCTTC.

This rearrangement joins TRBV20-1 to TRBJ2-1; no clear D. V was cut by 1 base and J by 1 base, with 8 bases left in between. Germline V CDR1 and CDR2: DFQATT, SNEGSKA (reference sequence). CDR3 length equals 14 residues. CDR3 residues: CSARGPLSYNEQFF. CDR3 nucleotides: TGCAGTGCTAGAGGCCCTTTATCCTACAATGAGCAGTTCTTC.

In this sample, this clonotype is large (0.1 to 1%). The chain carries TRBV27 and TRBJ1-2, with D maybe TRBD1 (6 bases). CDR1 is MNHEY and CDR2 is SMNVEV in the germline V gene (reference sequence). The CDR3 consists of 13 residues. Deletions cut 6 bases from V and 4 bases from J, with 12 bases between. As DNA, the CDR3 is TGTGCCAGCAGAGCAGGACAGCGCTATGGCTACACCTTC. It is translated as CASRAGQRYGYTF.

The rearrangement links TRBV5-4 to TRBJ1-2; D gene unclear. CDR3 length equals 12 residues. Germline V lookup: CDR1 SGHNT, CDR2 YYREEE (reference sequence). The V end lost 0 bases, the J end lost 8 bases, and 8 bases lay between the germline ends. The DNA for the CDR3 is TGTGCCAGCAGCTTGGAGACGCGAGGCTACACCTTC. Translated: CASSLETRGYTF.

V is TRBV10-3 and J is TRBJ1-6; 8 nucleotides agree with TRBD1. The germline V gene has CDR1 ENHRY and CDR2 SYGVKD. With V trimmed by 10 bases and J by 5 bases, 7 bases remained unmatched. This CDR3 contains 14 residues. The CDR3 sequence is CATEQGANNSPLHF. In DNA form, the CDR3 reads TGTGCCACCGAGCAGGGGGCGAATAATTCACCCCTCCACTTT.